This T cell receptor beta chain was identified in a study of T cell responses to AZD1222 COVID-19 vaccine. There are 16 residues in the CDR3. Whether given at about 4 or about 12 weeks, second doses were pooled. The protocol was immunoSEQ multiplex PCR, while the TCRdb copy is restricted to in-frame clones and leaves out a portion. This table holds under 50,000 clones, about nine tenths found once. The chain links TRBV21-1 to TRBJ2-3; the table's D call, TRBD2, was not checked against the DNA. TRBV21-1 is classified as a pseudogene. This TCR was recovered from an adult who received the AZD1222 COVID-19 vaccine. The source material was peripheral blood, sampled 28 days after the second AZD1222 dose. CDR3 loop: CASSPLLAGEADTQYF. In DNA, the CDR3 is TGTGCCAGCAGCCCACTACTAGCGGGAGAGGCAGATACGCAGTATTTT.